This T cell receptor (beta chain) comes out of a study of blood T cell repertoires in COVID-19. For the study at large: The cDNA or gDNA used as material had been derived from T cells, B-cell-depleted T cells, or PBMCs.

Data came from immunoSEQ multiplex PCR; TCRdb stores just in-frame clones and leaves some out. The sample yields about 74,000 clones, more than 75% seen once. Trimming removed 0 bases from V and 4 bases from J; junction bases left unmatched: 10. This CDR3 comprises 17 residues. The V gene's germline CDR1 is LGHNA and CDR2 YSLEER. The clonotype originates from a human donor in a cohort sampled during active COVID-19. The sample consisted of peripheral blood. This chain uses TRBV4-3 with TRBJ1-2; TRBD1 matches at 8 bases. The CDR3 nucleotides are TGCGCCAGCAGCCAAGACAGGACCCACAGGGGGGGCTATGGCTACACCTTC. Translating gives CASSQDRTHRGGYGYTF.